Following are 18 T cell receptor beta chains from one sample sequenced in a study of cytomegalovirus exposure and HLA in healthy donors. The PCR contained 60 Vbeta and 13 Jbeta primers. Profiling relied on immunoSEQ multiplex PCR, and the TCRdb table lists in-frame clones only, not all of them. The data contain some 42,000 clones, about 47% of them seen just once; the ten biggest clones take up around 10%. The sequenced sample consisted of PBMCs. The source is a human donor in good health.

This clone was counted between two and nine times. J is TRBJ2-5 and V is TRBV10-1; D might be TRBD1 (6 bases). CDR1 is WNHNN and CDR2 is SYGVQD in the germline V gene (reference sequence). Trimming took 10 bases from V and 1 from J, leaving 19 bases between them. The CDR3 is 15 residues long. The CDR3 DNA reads TGCGCCAAACCAGGGAAAGGGGGACGCCAAGAGACCCAGTACTTC. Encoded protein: CAKPGKGGRQETQYF.

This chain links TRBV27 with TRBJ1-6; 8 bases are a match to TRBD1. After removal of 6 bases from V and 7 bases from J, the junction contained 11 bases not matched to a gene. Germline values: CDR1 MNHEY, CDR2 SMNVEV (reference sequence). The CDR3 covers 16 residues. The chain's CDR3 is CASRVPGTGENSPLHF. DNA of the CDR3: TGTGCCAGCAGGGTCCCCGGGACAGGCGAAAATTCACCCCTCCACTTT.

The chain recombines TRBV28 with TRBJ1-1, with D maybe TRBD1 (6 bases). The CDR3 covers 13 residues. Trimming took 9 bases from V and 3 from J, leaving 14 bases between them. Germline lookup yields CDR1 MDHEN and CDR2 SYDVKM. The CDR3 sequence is CASLQGVHTEAFF. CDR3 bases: TGTGCCAGTTTACAGGGTGTGCACACTGAAGCTTTCTTT.

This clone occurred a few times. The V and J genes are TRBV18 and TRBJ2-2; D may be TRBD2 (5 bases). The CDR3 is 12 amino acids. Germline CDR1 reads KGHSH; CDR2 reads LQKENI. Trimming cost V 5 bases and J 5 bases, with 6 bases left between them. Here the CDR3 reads CASSWRTGELFF. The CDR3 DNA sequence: TGTGCCAGCTCATGGAGGACCGGGGAGCTGTTTTTT.

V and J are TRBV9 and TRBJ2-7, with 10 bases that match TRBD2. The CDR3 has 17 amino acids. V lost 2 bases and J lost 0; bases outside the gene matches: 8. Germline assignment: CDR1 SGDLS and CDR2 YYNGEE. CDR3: CASSVRLAGPYSYEQYF. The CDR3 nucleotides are TGTGCCAGCAGCGTCAGACTAGCGGGTCCTTACTCCTACGAGCAGTACTTC. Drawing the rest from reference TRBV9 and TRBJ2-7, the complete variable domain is DSGVTQTPKHLITATGQRVTLRCSPRSGDLSVYWYQQSLDQGLQFLIQYYNGEERAKGNILERFSAQQFPDLHSELNLSSLELGDSALYFCASSVRLAGPYSYEQYFGPGTRLTVT.

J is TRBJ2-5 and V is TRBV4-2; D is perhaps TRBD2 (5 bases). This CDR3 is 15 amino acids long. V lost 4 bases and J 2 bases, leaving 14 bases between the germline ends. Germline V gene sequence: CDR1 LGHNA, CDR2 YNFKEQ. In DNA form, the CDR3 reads TGTGCCAGCAGCCCTAAGGGAGTGGGACAAGAGACCCAGTACTTC. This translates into CASSPKGVGQETQYF.

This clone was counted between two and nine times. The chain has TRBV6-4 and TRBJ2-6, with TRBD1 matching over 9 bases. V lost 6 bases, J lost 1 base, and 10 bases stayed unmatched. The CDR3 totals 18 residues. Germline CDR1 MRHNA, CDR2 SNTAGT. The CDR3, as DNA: TGTGCCAGCAGCGCCCTCGGGACAGGGTTTTCTGGGGCCAACGTCCTGACTTTC. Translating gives CASSALGTGFSGANVLTF.

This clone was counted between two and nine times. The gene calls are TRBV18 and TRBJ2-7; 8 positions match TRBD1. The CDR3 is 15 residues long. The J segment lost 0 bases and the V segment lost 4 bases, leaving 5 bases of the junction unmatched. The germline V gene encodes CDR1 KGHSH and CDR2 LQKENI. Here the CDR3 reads CASSLQGQGSYEQYF. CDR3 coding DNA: TGTGCCAGCTCACTTCAAGGACAGGGCTCCTACGAGCAGTACTTC.

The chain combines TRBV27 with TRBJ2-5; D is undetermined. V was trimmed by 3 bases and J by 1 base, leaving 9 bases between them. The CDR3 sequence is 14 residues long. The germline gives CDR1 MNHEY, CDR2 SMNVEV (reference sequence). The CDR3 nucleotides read TGTGCCAGCAGTTTTAGGAGCACCCAAGAGACCCAGTACTTC. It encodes CASSFRSTQETQYF.

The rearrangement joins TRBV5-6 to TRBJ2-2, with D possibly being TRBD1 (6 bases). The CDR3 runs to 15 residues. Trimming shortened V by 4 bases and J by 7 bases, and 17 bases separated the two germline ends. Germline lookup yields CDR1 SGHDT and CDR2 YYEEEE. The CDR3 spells CASSVLQGYGGELFF. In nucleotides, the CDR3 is TGTGCCAGCAGCGTATTACAGGGATACGGCGGGGAGCTGTTTTTT.

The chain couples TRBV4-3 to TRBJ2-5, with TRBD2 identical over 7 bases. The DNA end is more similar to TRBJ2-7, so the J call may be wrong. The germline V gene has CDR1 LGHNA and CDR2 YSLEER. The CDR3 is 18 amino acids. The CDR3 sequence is CASSQDRAGTTLRHEQYF. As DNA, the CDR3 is TGCGCCAGCAGCCAAGATCGGGCAGGGACTACTCTCCGCCACGAGCAGTACTTC.

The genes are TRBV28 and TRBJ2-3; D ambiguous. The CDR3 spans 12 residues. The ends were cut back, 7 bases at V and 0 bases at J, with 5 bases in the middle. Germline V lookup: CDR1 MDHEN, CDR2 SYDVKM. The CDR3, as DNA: TGTGCCAGCATTTCTAGCACAGATACGCAGTATTTT. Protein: CASISSTDTQYF.

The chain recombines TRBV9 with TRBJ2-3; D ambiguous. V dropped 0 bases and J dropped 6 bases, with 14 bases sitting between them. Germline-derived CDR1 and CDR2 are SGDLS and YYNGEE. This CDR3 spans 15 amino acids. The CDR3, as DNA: TGTGCCAGCAGCGTAGGGCACTTCTCGGAGGATACGCAGTATTTT. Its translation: CASSVGHFSEDTQYF. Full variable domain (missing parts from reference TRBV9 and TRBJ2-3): DSGVTQTPKHLITATGQRVTLRCSPRSGDLSVYWYQQSLDQGLQFLIQYYNGEERAKGNILERFSAQQFPDLHSELNLSSLELGDSALYFCASSVGHFSEDTQYFGPGTRLTVL.

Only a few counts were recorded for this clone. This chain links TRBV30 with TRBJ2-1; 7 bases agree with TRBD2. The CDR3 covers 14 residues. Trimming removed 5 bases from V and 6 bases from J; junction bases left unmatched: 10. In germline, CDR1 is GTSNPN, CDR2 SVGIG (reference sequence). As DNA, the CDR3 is TGTGCCTGGCTAGGGGCGGGAGAGGGCAATGAGCAGTTCTTC. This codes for CAWLGAGEGNEQFF. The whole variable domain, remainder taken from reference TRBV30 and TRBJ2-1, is SQTIHQWPATLVQPVGSPLSLECTVEGTSNPNLYWYRQAAGRGLQLLFYSVGIGQISSEVPQNLSASRPQDRQFILSSKKLLLSDSGFYLCAWLGAGEGNEQFFGPGTRLTVL.

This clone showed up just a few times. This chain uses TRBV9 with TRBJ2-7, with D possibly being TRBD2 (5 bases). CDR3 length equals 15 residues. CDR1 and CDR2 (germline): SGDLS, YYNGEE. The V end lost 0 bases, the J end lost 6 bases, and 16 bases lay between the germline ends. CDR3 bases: TGTGCCAGCAGCGTAGGTTCGCTAGCCATCGGCGAGCAGTACTTC. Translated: CASSVGSLAIGEQYF.

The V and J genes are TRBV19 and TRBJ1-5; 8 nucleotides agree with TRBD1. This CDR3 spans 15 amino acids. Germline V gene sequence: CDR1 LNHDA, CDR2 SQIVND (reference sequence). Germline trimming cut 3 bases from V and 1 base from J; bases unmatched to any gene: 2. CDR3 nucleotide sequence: TGTGCCAGTAGTATGGGGGACAGGAGCAATCAGCCCCAGCATTTT. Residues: CASSMGDRSNQPQHF.

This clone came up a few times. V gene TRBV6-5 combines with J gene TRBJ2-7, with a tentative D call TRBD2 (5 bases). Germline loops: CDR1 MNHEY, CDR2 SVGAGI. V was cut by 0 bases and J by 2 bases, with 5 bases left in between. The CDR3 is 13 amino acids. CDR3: CASSYSRAYEQYF. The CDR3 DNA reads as TGTGCCAGCAGTTACTCGAGGGCCTACGAGCAGTACTTC.

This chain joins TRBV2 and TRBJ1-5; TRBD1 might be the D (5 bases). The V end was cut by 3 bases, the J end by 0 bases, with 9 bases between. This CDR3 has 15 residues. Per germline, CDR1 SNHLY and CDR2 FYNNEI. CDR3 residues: CASSEAGLSNQPQHF. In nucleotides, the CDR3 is TGTGCCAGCAGTGAGGCGGGACTTAGCAATCAGCCCCAGCATTTT.